These T cell receptor beta chains were read from a single sample in a study of blood T cell repertoires in COVID-19. Assay: immunoSEQ multiplex PCR; the TCRdb copy retains only in-frame clones and omits some. The table records fewer than 250,000 clones, about 86% of them present only once. Specimen: peripheral blood. The origin of the receptors is a woman in her sixties or seventies with acute or convalescent COVID-19. CDR3s include the opening cysteine and the closing phenylalanine or tryptophan. Fields, in order: J gene, V gene, clone size, D gene, CDR3 DNA, CDR3 protein. The D gene is left open where the match is weak. Where a row states a size, it is once, few, many or the class of an expanded clone; other rows omit it.

TRBJ2-1 | TRBV29-1 | . | TRBD1 | TGCAGCGTCGCCGGCATGACAGGGACGACCTACAATGAGCAGTTCTTC | CSVAGMTGTTYNEQFF
TRBJ1-1 | TRBV5-1 | . | TRBD1 | TGCGCCAGCAGCTTCACAGGGGCGAACACTGAAGCTTTCTTT | CASSFTGANTEAFF
TRBJ2-3 | TRBV10-1 | . | TRBD1 | TGCGCCAGCAAGAAACGGGGTGGGGGCCACGGGACAGGGACGGGGACCACAGATACGCAGTATTTT | CASKKRGGGHGTGTGTTDTQYF
TRBJ2-1 | TRBV11-3 | few | TRBD2 | TGTGCCAGCAGCTGGTCTAGCGGGAGCTCCTACAATGAGCAGTTCTTC | CASSWSSGSSYNEQFF
TRBJ1-1 | TRBV12-5 | . | . | TGTGCTAGTGGCCACGGCACTGAAGCTTTCTTT | CASGHGTEAFF
TRBJ2-5 | TRBV2 | . | TRBD1 | TGTGCCAGCAACAGACAGGGGGCTTTGGAGACCCAGTACTTC | CASNRQGALETQYF
TRBJ1-2 | TRBV5-1 | once | TRBD1 | TGCGCCAGCAGCCCCGGGACAGGGCGGGGATATCAGGACACCTTC | CASSPGTGRGYQDTF
TRBJ2-1 | TRBV7-3 | . | . | TGTGCCAGCAGCTTAAACCGGGACAATGAGCAGTTCTTC | CASSLNRDNEQFF
TRBJ1-2 | TRBV2 | . | TRBD1 | TGTGCCAGCTCCCGGGACAGGGACGATGGCTACACCTTC | CASSRDRDDGYTF
TRBJ2-3 | TRBV27 | . | TRBD2 | TGTGCCACCCATATGGAGGCGGGAGCCCCAGATACGCAGTATTTT | CATHMEAGAPDTQYF
TRBJ1-1 | TRBV6-5 | . | . | TGTGCCAGCAGTTCCCGGACTGGGAACACTGAAGCTTTCTTT | CASSSRTGNTEAFF
TRBJ1-2 | TRBV6-5 | . | . | TGTGCCAGCAGTCCGACAGAGCGCTATGGCTACACCTTC | CASSPTERYGYTF
TRBJ2-1 | TRBV5-1 | few | TRBD2 | TGCGCCAGCAGCTACGGACTAGCCACCAATAATGAGCAGTTCTTC | CASSYGLATNNEQFF
TRBJ1-5 | TRBV18 | . | . | TGTGCCAGCTCACCGACACCTAATCAGCCCCAGCATTTT | CASSPTPNQPQHF